This TCR beta chain was captured in a study of shared clonotypes between healthy human individuals. About the research overall: The donor pool was made up of a couple of women and a few men aged 18 to 49.

Trimming took off 0 bases at V and 4 bases at J, with 15 bases between the two ends. The germline CDR1 and CDR2 sequences are SGHRS and YFSETQ. CDR3 length: 16 residues. Only in-frame clones appear in the TCRdb table, and some are missing; sequencing was by immunoSEQ multiplex PCR. The data hold around 1.4 million clones, with around 98.5% observed a single time. The chain couples TRBV5-1 to TRBJ2-3, with D possibly matching TRBD2 (7 bases). This clonotype originated in a man between 25 and 39 years old in good health. Sample: naive CD4+ T cells sorted from blood. Regarding subset: CD45RA+ positively selected. The CDR3 loop is CASSLVSGGGPDTQYF. CDR3 sequence (DNA): TGCGCCAGCAGCTTGGTCAGCGGCGGGGGCCCAGATACGCAGTATTTT.